This entry is about one T cell receptor beta chain. Other nucleotide sequences in the sample specify the same CDR3. These data belong to a study of radiotherapy plus CTLA-4 blockade in lung cancer. CDR1 is MNHEY and CDR2 is SMNVEV in the germline V gene (reference sequence). The CDR3 contains 14 residues. Trimming removed 3 bases from V and 0 bases from J, with 6 bases in between. TCRdb keeps only in-frame clones here, not all; method: immunoSEQ multiplex PCR. The data show tens of thousands of clones, about 78% seen once. Treatment of patients with chemo-refractory metastatic non-small-cell lung cancer consisted of focal radiation plus CTLA-4 blockade with ipilimumab.

The sequence was collected from a human donor with non-small cell lung cancer who had a partial response to radiotherapy plus ipilimumab. Some clones in this sample may be carry-over from other donors' samples. The sequences come from peripheral blood, collected from a patient treated with radiotherapy plus ipilimumab. The chain combines TRBV27 with TRBJ2-1; perhaps TRBD2 as D (6 bases). The CDR3 region is CASSLGGSYNEQFF. In DNA form, the CDR3 reads TGTGCCAGCAGTTTGGGGGGCTCCTACAATGAGCAGTTCTTC.